What follows are 22 T cell receptor beta chains derived from one specimen sequenced in a study of Tregs in tolerant kidney transplant recipients. Sequencing used immunoSEQ multiplex PCR; TCRdb keeps in-frame clones, though not all of them. Among approximately 66,000 clones, 80% to 90% were seen once, and the ten largest hold 2.1%. The starting material was Tregs from blood, obtained before the transplant. Every receptor here comes from a human donor who received a combined kidney and bone marrow transplant.

The CDR3 here is CASSEFGSPHGYTF. The CDR3 nucleotides are TGCGCCAGCAGTGAGTTTGGCAGCCCCCATGGCTACACCTTC. V gene TRBV10-1 combines with J gene TRBJ1-2, with D unresolved. The CDR3 length is 14 residues. Germline V CDR1 and CDR2: WNHNN, SYGVQD (reference sequence). Trimming removed 1 base at V and 6 bases at J, with 12 bases between.

This chain links TRBV7-9 with TRBJ2-1; D gene unclear. V was shortened by 2 bases and J by 8 bases, with 10 bases between the two germline ends. CDR3 length equals 13 residues. CDR1 SEHNR and CDR2 FQNEAQ come from the germline V gene (reference sequence). CDR3 bases: TGTGCCAGCAGCTTAAGGTCCAGCCATGAGCAGTTCTTC. Translation gives CASSLRSSHEQFF.

The rearrangement uses TRBV6-1 and TRBJ1-2, with 7 bases matching TRBD1. The CDR3 is 14 residues long. Germline loops: CDR1 MNHNS, CDR2 SASEGT. Germline trimming cut 2 bases from V and 4 bases from J; bases unmatched to any gene: 4. CDR3 sequence (DNA): TGTGCCAGCAGTGAACGGGACAGCCCCTATGGCTACACCTTC. Translated: CASSERDSPYGYTF.

V usage is TRBV11-2 and J usage is TRBJ2-1; 9 nucleotides agree with TRBD2. Germline assignment: CDR1 SGHAT and CDR2 FQNNGV. This CDR3 region has 17 residues. J was trimmed by 2 bases and V by 3 bases; bases with no gene match: 8. The CDR3 bases are TGTGCCAGCAGCTTCGGCCTGACTAGCGGACCCTACAATGAGCAGTTCTTC. It specifies CASSFGLTSGPYNEQFF.

The chain links TRBV29-1 to TRBJ2-5; no firm D call. The CDR3 sequence is 13 residues long. V was cut by 7 bases and J by 5 bases, with 17 bases left in between. Germline V gene lookup returns CDR1 SQVTM and CDR2 ANQGSEA. CDR3 nucleotides: TGCAGCGCTAGAAGATCGGTGGGGGAGACCCAGTACTTC. It yields the protein CSARRSVGETQYF.

This clone was counted once. CDR3 region: CASSVRDEQYF. The CDR3 nucleotides read TGTGCCAGCAGCGTCCGGGACGAGCAGTACTTC. V usage is TRBV7-9 and J usage is TRBJ2-7, with D unresolved. This CDR3 contains 11 residues. Germline V lookup: CDR1 SEHNR, CDR2 FQNEAQ (reference sequence). Trimming removed 5 bases at V and 5 bases at J, with 7 bases between.

CDR3 in amino acids: CASRPSGYRGDTQYF. In DNA, the CDR3 is TGTGCCAGCAGACCTAGCGGTTACCGGGGAGATACGCAGTATTTT. This chain uses TRBV28 with TRBJ2-3; 7 nucleotides line up with TRBD2. The CDR3 sequence is 15 residues long. Germline V CDR1 and CDR2: MDHEN, SYDVKM. J was trimmed by 5 bases and V by 6 bases; bases with no gene match: 11.

The chain uses TRBV4-1 and TRBJ1-2, with D hard to call. The CDR3 runs to 17 residues. V shed 5 bases and J shed 4 bases, with 23 bases lying between them. Looked up from germline, CDR1 is MGHRA and CDR2 is YSYEKL. The CDR3, as DNA: TGCGCCAGCAGCTCTCATGGCCAGAACCGAAAGACCTATGGCTACACCTTC. It is translated as CASSSHGQNRKTYGYTF.

The genes are TRBV7-7 and TRBJ2-7, with D perhaps TRBD1 or TRBD2 (6 bases each). The CDR3 runs 14 residues. Germline values: CDR1 SSHAT, CDR2 FNYEAQ (reference sequence). Trimming cost V 0 bases and J 6 bases, with 12 bases left between them. The chain's CDR3 is CASSLAPGAAEQYF. The CDR3 coding sequence is TGTGCCAGCAGCTTAGCCCCGGGGGCGGCCGAGCAGTACTTC.

The rearrangement uses TRBV5-1 and TRBJ2-6, with D possibly called TRBD1 or TRBD2 (5 bases each). V was trimmed by 5 bases and J by 2 bases, leaving 14 bases between them. Germline values: CDR1 SGHRS, CDR2 YFSETQ. This CDR3 spans 16 amino acids. Here the CDR3 reads CASRTPGTAGANVLTF. The CDR3 region has the DNA TGCGCCAGCAGGACCCCAGGGACCGCTGGGGCCAACGTCCTGACTTTC.

Notes on this clone: The junction shows a germline mismatch at one end, possibly a read error. This sequence joins TRBV18 and TRBJ2-2; D is unclear. Germline V gives CDR1 KGHSH, CDR2 LQKENI. CDR3 length: 16 amino acids. CDR3 nucleotide sequence: TGTGCCAGCTTACCATTCGGGTCGACGAACACCGGGGAGCTGTTTTTT. Its translation is CASLPFGSTNTGELFF.

V and J are TRBV19 and TRBJ2-1; D is undetermined. V lost 2 bases, J lost 16 bases, and 21 bases lay in between. The CDR3 totals 14 residues. Germline-derived CDR1 and CDR2 are LNHDA and SQIVND (reference sequence). The CDR3 sequence: CASSISRRAARLFF. CDR3 sequence (DNA): TGTGCCAGTAGTATAAGTCGTCGGGCCGCCCGGTTATTCTTC.

This clone was found once. The V and J genes are TRBV2 and TRBJ2-7; TRBD1 agrees at 9 bases. The CDR3 runs 16 residues. Trimming at V came to 6 bases and at J to 2 bases, leaving 11 bases not matched to a gene. CDR1 is SNHLY, CDR2 FYNNEI, per germline. CDR3 residues: CASSEQGANIPYEQYF. The CDR3 nucleotides read TGTGCCAGCAGCGAACAGGGGGCGAACATCCCCTACGAGCAGTACTTC.

CDR3 in amino acids: CASSLLGDANYGYTF. CDR3 DNA sequence: TGTGCCAGCAGTTTATTGGGGGATGCTAACTATGGCTACACCTTC. The chain combines TRBV27 with TRBJ1-2; a weak D match, TRBD1 (5 bases). There are 15 residues in the CDR3. V was cut by 1 base and J by 0 bases, with 9 bases left in between. Germline CDR1 MNHEY, CDR2 SMNVEV (reference sequence).

The chain couples TRBV19 to TRBJ2-2, with TRBD2 identical over 10 bases. V lost 7 bases to trimming and J lost 1 base; unmatched junction nucleotides: 12. CDR3 length: 18 residues. Germline values: CDR1 LNHDA, CDR2 SQIVND (reference sequence). CDR3 region: CASTPGPRLAGNTGELFF. As DNA, the CDR3 is TGTGCCAGTACCCCCGGTCCCCGACTAGCGGGGAACACCGGGGAGCTGTTTTTT.

The V call is TRBV7-2, the J call TRBJ2-2; no reliable D call. The CDR3 is made up of 13 amino acids. The germline V gene has CDR1 SGHTA and CDR2 FQGNSA. Trimming left V 2 bases short and J 4 bases short, with 5 bases between. For the CDR3, the DNA is TGTGCCAGCAGCTTATCGGGCACCGGGGAGCTGTTTTTT. Its translation is CASSLSGTGELFF.

The chain couples TRBV6-5 to TRBJ1-1; no firm D call. The CDR3 has 11 residues. From germline, CDR1 is MNHEY and CDR2 SVGAGI. V was pared by 6 bases and J by 9 bases, with 11 bases between. CDR3 sequence: CASSGPGKAFF. The CDR3 DNA sequence: TGTGCCAGCAGCGGCCCGGGGAAAGCTTTCTTT.

J is TRBJ2-3 and V is TRBV4-2; D possibly corresponds to TRBD2 (6 bases). Germline loops: CDR1 LGHNA, CDR2 YNFKEQ. This CDR3 has 14 amino acids. The V gene lost 1 base and the J gene lost 4 bases, with 9 bases spanning the gap. The CDR3 loop reads CASSQAGGADTQYF. The CDR3 DNA sequence: TGTGCCAGCAGCCAAGCCGGGGGTGCAGATACGCAGTATTTT.

The chain uses TRBV19 and TRBJ2-5, with 7 bases fitting TRBD2. J lost 9 bases, V lost 1 base, and 14 bases had no gene match. The CDR3 covers 16 residues. Germline-derived CDR1 and CDR2 are LNHDA and SQIVND (reference sequence). The CDR3 DNA is TGTGCCAGTAGTATAGCCGCGGTTGCCCTGGGAGGGGCCCAGTACTTC. As protein: CASSIAAVALGGAQYF.

The rearrangement joins TRBV7-2 to TRBJ2-1, with 9 bases aligning to TRBD2. CDR1 and CDR2 (germline): SGHTA, FQGNSA. The CDR3 contains 15 residues. V trimming: 4 bases; J trimming: 5 bases; junction bases outside the gene matches: 6. The CDR3: CASSSGTSLNNEQFF. The CDR3 coding sequence is TGTGCCAGCAGCTCGGGGACTAGCTTAAACAATGAGCAGTTCTTC.

V gene TRBV10-3 combines with J gene TRBJ2-6; D is ambiguous. The CDR3 is made up of 14 amino acids. CDR1 is ENHRY, CDR2 SYGVKD, per germline. The V gene lost 10 bases and the J gene lost 0 bases, with 10 bases spanning the gap. CDR3 residues: CATRQVSGANVLTF. CDR3 DNA sequence: TGTGCCACGCGTCAAGTCTCTGGGGCCAACGTCCTGACTTTC.

The rearrangement joins TRBV10-1 to TRBJ2-2; tentatively, D is TRBD1 or TRBD2 (5 bases each). Between the trimmed V and J ends, which lost 7 bases and 4 bases, there was a span of 7 bases. The CDR3 contains 12 residues. Germline V gene sequence: CDR1 WNHNN, CDR2 SYGVQD (reference sequence). CDR3 sequence (DNA): TGCGCCAGCACGGGGCTCACCGGGGAGCTGTTTTTT. This gives the protein CASTGLTGELFF.